This section outlines one TCR beta chain sequence together with its context. This sample is drawn from a study of CD8+ T cells in alopecia areata. Across the whole study: Treatment ran 6 to 18 months, with 6 months of follow-up afterward.

Reverse transcribed after extraction, RNA yielded cDNA as the sequencing template. The protocol was immunoSEQ multiplex PCR, while the TCRdb copy is restricted to in-frame clones and leaves out a portion. The sample includes 210,000 or so clones, over 60% of them seen just once. The treatment is: oral pan-JAK inhibitor, 5-10 mg twice daily. From alopecia areata patients, lesional scalp punch biopsies and peripheral blood were collected. The germline CDR1 and CDR2 sequences are GTSNPN and SVGIG (reference sequence). CDR3 length equals 12 residues. The V segment lost 4 bases and the J segment 7 bases; nucleotides outside the gene matches: 6.

The sample consisted of CD4+ T cells sorted from blood, taken at week 44, from a patient treated with tofacitinib. This sequence was found in a human donor with alopecia areata. The chain combines TRBV30 with TRBJ1-1, with TRBD1 matching over 7 bases. The CDR3 region has the DNA TGTGCCTGGACCCCACAGGGGAGTGAAGCTTTCTTT. It encodes CAWTPQGSEAFF.